This passage covers 17 T cell receptor beta chains from one sample sequenced in a study of T cells expressing NK-cell markers. TCRdb reanalyzed the 5' RACE reads and collapses them to one entry per CDR3 protein, without DNA. This sample's table reports 300,000 to 450,000 distinct CDR3 sequences. Material for sequencing was blood T cells: a sorted CD56 or NKG2C T cell subset, CD4+ or CD8+ T cells, or bulk PBMC T cells (not recorded which). These receptors were taken from a man between 18 and 69 years old in good health.

The chain employs TRBV19 and TRBJ2-1; TCRdb's assignment of TRBD2 cannot be checked, as there is no DNA. Germline assignment: CDR1 LNHDA and CDR2 SQIVND (reference sequence). CDR3 length: 12 residues. CDR3 in amino acids: CASRDSGREQFF. The complete variable domain, with remaining parts taken from reference TRBV19 and TRBJ2-1, reads DGGITQSPKYLFRKEGQNVTLSCEQNLNHDAMYWYRQDPGQGLRLIYYSQIVNDFQKGDIAEGYSVSREKKESFPLTVTSAQKNPTAFYLCASRDSGREQFFGPGTRLTVL.

V and J are TRBV7-3 and TRBJ2-7; the TCRdb D gene call, TRBD2, has no DNA to confirm it. The CDR3 is made up of 17 amino acids. Per germline, CDR1 SGHTA and CDR2 FQGTGA. The CDR3 loop reads CASTTTGGASGVAEQYF.

The V and J genes are TRBV21-1 and TRBJ2-5. TRBV21-1 is flagged as a pseudogene. This CDR3 is 13 amino acids long. The chain's CDR3 is CASSTRREETQYF.

The genes are TRBV23-1 and TRBJ1-4. TRBV23-1 has ORF status, its function being uncertain. The CDR3 spans 18 residues. The CDR3: CATTWVGPLPPTNEKLFF.

The chain is built from TRBV7-8 and TRBJ1-4. Germline values: CDR1 SGHVS, CDR2 FQNEAQ. CDR3 length: 13 residues. Here the CDR3 reads CASSLKGLGKLFF.

The rearrangement joins TRBV28 to TRBJ2-5; TCRdb's D call of TRBD1 is untestable without DNA. Germline loops: CDR1 MDHEN, CDR2 SYDVKM. The CDR3 consists of 14 residues. The CDR3 reads CASRGKQVWETQYF.

The gene calls are TRBV6-4 and TRBJ2-6; there is no DNA to check the TCRdb D call of TRBD1. The CDR3 spans 18 residues. Per the germline V gene, CDR1 is MRHNA and CDR2 is SNTAGT. The CDR3 sequence: CASRTTGTGYSGANVLTF.

This CDR3 is CASSQKTSGGADTQYF. The V call is TRBV3-1, the J call TRBJ2-3; the TCRdb D gene call, TRBD2, has no DNA to confirm it. Looked up from germline, CDR1 is LGHDT and CDR2 is YNNKEL (reference sequence). The CDR3 has 16 amino acids.

The chain carries TRBV5-4 and TRBJ2-1; TCRdb reports TRBD1, a call that lacks DNA to check it against. This CDR3 is built from 15 residues. Germline lookup yields CDR1 SGHNT and CDR2 YYREEE (reference sequence). CDR3 protein: CASSFPRGAYNEQFF.

The rearrangement uses TRBV10-3 and TRBJ2-3; the TRBD2 assignment by TCRdb is unverifiable without DNA. CDR1 ENHRY and CDR2 SYGVKD come from the germline V gene. The CDR3 contains 14 residues. The CDR3 region is CAIRPSGPTDTQYF.

J is TRBJ1-2 and V is TRBV7-9. Looked up from germline, CDR1 is SEHNR and CDR2 is FQNEAQ (reference sequence). The CDR3 sequence is 16 residues long. This CDR3 reads CASSLVRAEPNYGYTF.

The chain joins TRBV4-1 to TRBJ2-3; TCRdb's assignment of TRBD1 cannot be checked, as there is no DNA. The CDR3 spans 17 residues. Germline V gene sequence: CDR1 MGHRA, CDR2 YSYEKL. CDR3 region: CASSQVGASSVGDTQYF.

V gene TRBV28 combines with J gene TRBJ1-4; TCRdb calls TRBD1, which cannot be checked without DNA. The CDR3 is made up of 15 amino acids. In germline, CDR1 is MDHEN, CDR2 SYDVKM. The CDR3 reads CASSAVWGLGEKLFF.

This CDR3 is CASIRGGGVETQYF. V gene TRBV28 combines with J gene TRBJ2-5; TCRdb's D gene call, TRBD2, goes unchecked for lack of DNA. Germline CDR1 MDHEN, CDR2 SYDVKM. CDR3 length equals 14 residues.

The chain carries TRBV2 and TRBJ1-6; the TCRdb D gene call, TRBD1, has no DNA to confirm it. This CDR3 region has 16 residues. The V gene's germline CDR1 is SNHLY and CDR2 FYNNEI. The CDR3 sequence is CASSGGSGQNNSPLHF.

The chain uses TRBV4-2 and TRBJ2-5; there is no DNA to check the TCRdb D call of TRBD2. Germline V lookup: CDR1 LGHNA, CDR2 YNFKEQ. CDR3 length equals 14 residues. CDR3 region: CASSQGRRAQTQYF.

The V and J genes are TRBV5-1 and TRBJ1-1; TCRdb lists TRBD1, though no DNA is available to test this call. Germline V gives CDR1 SGHRS, CDR2 YFSETQ. The CDR3 loop spans 16 amino acids. CDR3 protein: CASSPGGTGKNTEAFF.